Below, 24 T cell receptor beta chains from the same sample are listed, as sequenced in a study of T cells in Graves' hyperthyroidism and ophthalmopathy. Amplification of TCR beta CDR3 regions used RNA as the template. HTBI primers were the set used in a first-round RT-PCR of the TCR CDR3. TCRdb re-analysed the multiplex PCR reads in MiXCR, keeping a single row per CDR3 protein. Of 450,000 to 600,000 distinct CDR3 sequences listed, approximately 14% were seen once; the top ten hold around 13%. The specimen sequenced was blood. The origin of the receptors is a middle-aged woman with Graves' hyperthyroidism.

This clonotype was detected ten times or more. The V call is TRBV29-1, the J call TRBJ1-1; the D gene is possibly TRBD1 (6 bases). Per germline, CDR1 SQVTM and CDR2 ANQGSEA. The CDR3 covers 14 residues. With 4 bases removed from V and 1 base from J, the gap between germline ends came to 13 bases. DNA of the CDR3: TGCAGCGTTGGCAACAGGGCCGGGAACACTGAAGCTTTCTTT. Translating gives CSVGNRAGNTEAFF. The full variable domain, with the rest looked up from reference TRBV29-1 and TRBJ1-1, is SAVISQKPSRDICQRGTSLTIQCQVDSQVTMMFWYRQQPGQSLTLIATANQGSEATYESGFVIDKFPISRPNLTFSTLTVSNMSPEDSSIYLCSVGNRAGNTEAFFGQGTRLTVV.

The CDR3 bases are TGCGCCAGCAGTGAGCGATTCGGGCGTGGGGCCAACGTCCTGACTTTC. This sequence encodes CASSERFGRGANVLTF. The chain joins TRBV10-2 to TRBJ2-6, with D unresolved. The CDR3 is 16 amino acids. V lost 2 bases to trimming and J lost 3 bases, with 11 bases between them. Germline-derived CDR1 and CDR2 are WSHSY and SAAADI.

This clonotype was observed at least ten times. This chain links TRBV2 with TRBJ2-7; D is possibly TRBD1 (5 bases). V was shortened by 4 bases and J by 4 bases, with 14 bases between the two germline ends. The CDR3 sequence is 14 residues long. Germline V lookup: CDR1 SNHLY, CDR2 FYNNEI. Here the CDR3 DNA reads TGTGCCAGCAGTGGGTCGGCAGGGTCTTACGAGCAGTACTTC. This translates into CASSGSAGSYEQYF.

The gene calls are TRBV7-2 and TRBJ2-1, with 10 bases aligning to TRBD1. The CDR3 has 15 residues. The germline gives CDR1 SGHTA, CDR2 FQGNSA. V dropped 3 bases and J dropped 12; count of bases not matched to a gene: 11. CDR3 amino acids: CASSFPGQGPTRQFF. The CDR3 nucleotides are TGTGCCAGCAGCTTCCCGGGACAGGGGCCTACTCGGCAGTTCTTC.

This clonotype appeared many times. This chain connects TRBV12-3 or TRBV12-4 to TRBJ2-7; D is unresolved. The CDR3 loop spans 14 amino acids. Trimming left V 3 bases short and J 1 base short, with 10 bases between. The CDR3 spells CASSLWADSYEQYF. The DNA for the CDR3 is TGTGCCAGCAGTTTGTGGGCAGATTCCTACGAGCAGTACTTC.

This clonotype showed up just a few times. This chain uses TRBV18 with TRBJ2-1; possibly TRBD1 for D (5 bases). The CDR3 is made up of 15 amino acids. The V and J ends lost 1 base and 6 bases respectively, with 13 bases between them. Germline CDR1 is KGHSH and CDR2 is LQKENI. CDR3 sequence (DNA): TGTGCCAGCTCACCACGGGTGACAGAGCTCAATGAGCAGTTCTTC. Translation: CASSPRVTELNEQFF.

The table lists this clonotype with many counts. This CDR3 is CAWSPDRAYEQYF. CDR3 in DNA: TGTGCCTGGAGCCCCGACAGGGCCTACGAGCAGTACTTC. The V call is TRBV30, the J call TRBJ2-7, with 7 bases that match TRBD1. Germline CDR1 is GTSNPN and CDR2 is SVGIG (reference sequence). The CDR3 runs to 13 residues. J gave up 2 bases and V 3 bases, and 4 bases lay outside the gene matches.

As for this clonotype: At one end, the junction sequence differs from germline, possibly due to a read error. The V call is TRBV18, the J call TRBJ2-3; TRBD2 agrees at 9 bases. Looked up from germline, CDR1 is KGHSH and CDR2 is LQKENI. The CDR3 consists of 16 residues. CDR3 protein: CACSPPSGRYTDTQYF. CDR3 coding DNA: TGTGCCTGCTCACCACCCAGCGGGAGGTACACAGATACGCAGTATTTT.

In its sample, this clonotype was seen many times. This rearrangement joins TRBV27 to TRBJ2-7; a possible D gene is TRBD2 (6 bases). V was trimmed by 8 bases and J by 2 bases, leaving 16 bases between them. CDR1 and CDR2 from the germline V gene are MNHEY and SMNVEV (reference sequence). The CDR3 consists of 14 residues. CDR3: CASSLSGKPYEQYF. CDR3 DNA sequence: TGTGCCAGCTCACTTAGCGGAAAGCCCTACGAGCAGTACTTC.

This clonotype was counted a few times. This chain uses TRBV3-1 with TRBJ2-5; D might be TRBD2 (6 bases). CDR1 LGHDT and CDR2 YNNKEL come from the germline V gene (reference sequence). The CDR3 is 21 amino acids. The V end was cut by 0 bases, the J end by 4 bases, with 30 bases between. CDR3 in amino acids: CASSQDLIWSFAGPRGETQYF. In nucleotides, the CDR3 is TGTGCCAGCAGCCAAGATTTGATTTGGTCCTTCGCGGGACCACGGGGAGAGACCCAGTACTTC.

This chain uses TRBV9 with TRBJ2-5, with 14 bases that match TRBD2. This CDR3 has 15 residues. Germline trimming cut 3 bases from V and 5 bases from J; bases unmatched to any gene: 3. Germline CDR1 SGDLS, CDR2 YYNGEE. This CDR3 is CASSERLAGGETQYF. The CDR3 DNA reads TGTGCCAGCAGCGAAAGACTAGCGGGAGGGGAGACCCAGTACTTC.

This clonotype was seen ten or more times. CDR3 nucleotides: TGTGCCACCAGTGATTCACCAGGGACAGATACGCAGTATTTT. Protein: CATSDSPGTDTQYF. This chain uses TRBV24-1 with TRBJ2-3; D may be TRBD1 (5 bases). CDR1 KGHDR and CDR2 SFDVKD come from the germline V gene. Trimming cost V 2 bases and J 3 bases, with 8 bases left between them. The CDR3 covers 14 residues.

In its sample, this clonotype was seen a few times. J is TRBJ2-2 and V is TRBV30; no clear D. This CDR3 region has 15 residues. Germline CDR1 reads GTSNPN; CDR2 reads SVGIG (reference sequence). Trimming removed 3 bases from V and 2 bases from J, with 13 bases in between. The CDR3 DNA follows: TGTGCCTGGAGAACCGTAGAAATTAACACCGGGGAGCTGTTTTTT. Its protein product is CAWRTVEINTGELFF. Based on the CDR3 plus reference TRBV30 and TRBJ2-2, the full variable domain is SQTIHQWPATLVQPVGSPLSLECTVEGTSNPNLYWYRQAAGRGLQLLFYSVGIGQISSEVPQNLSASRPQDRQFILSSKKLLLSDSGFYLCAWRTVEINTGELFFGEGSRLTVL.

The chain uses TRBV5-4 and TRBJ1-1, with TRBD1 matching over 8 bases. The V gene's germline CDR1 is SGHNT and CDR2 YYREEE (reference sequence). This CDR3 is 15 amino acids long. The V and J ends lost 1 base and 4 bases, in that order; junction bases with no gene match: 6. CDR3 in amino acids: CASSLPGQGGTEAFF. The CDR3 bases are TGTGCCAGCAGCTTGCCCGGACAGGGAGGCACTGAAGCTTTCTTT. The full variable domain, its missing parts supplied by reference TRBV5-4 and TRBJ1-1, is ETGVTQSPTHLIKTRGQQVTLRCSSQSGHNTVSWYQQALGQGPQFIFQYYREEENGRGNFPPRFSGLQFPNYSSELNVNALELDDSALYLCASSLPGQGGTEAFFGQGTRLTVV.

This clonotype was seen at least ten times. CDR3 residues: CASSLALQETQYF. The CDR3 nucleotides are TGTGCCAGCAGCTTAGCTTTACAAGAGACCCAGTACTTC. This sequence joins TRBV7-9 and TRBJ2-5; D unresolved. Germline V gene sequence: CDR1 SEHNR, CDR2 FQNEAQ (reference sequence). Trimming left V 0 bases short and J 2 bases short, with 4 bases between. The CDR3 has 13 amino acids.

This clonotype has a count of ten or more. The V call is TRBV3-1, the J call TRBJ1-5, with TRBD1 matching over 7 bases. Germline CDR1 LGHDT, CDR2 YNNKEL (reference sequence). This CDR3 is 14 amino acids long. Trimming at V came to 4 bases and at J to 5 bases, leaving 5 bases not matched to a gene. The CDR3 region is CASSLRTGYQPQHF. The CDR3 bases are TGTGCCAGCAGCCTTCGGACAGGATATCAGCCCCAGCATTTT.

The table lists this clonotype with many counts. The V call is TRBV27, the J call TRBJ1-1, with TRBD1 matching 8 bases. The CDR3 extends over 17 amino acids. The germline V gene encodes CDR1 MNHEY and CDR2 SMNVEV (reference sequence). Trimming took 3 bases from V and 5 from J; bases not matched to a gene: 14. CDR3 region: CASSLGRRGRGLTEAFF. The CDR3 DNA reads as TGTGCCAGCAGTTTGGGGAGAAGGGGCAGGGGGCTTACTGAAGCTTTCTTT.

This clonotype has just a few counts. This sequence joins TRBV7-2 and TRBJ2-7, with D maybe TRBD1 (6 bases). Trimming stripped 1 base from V and 3 bases from J, with 10 bases between. This CDR3 has 14 residues. CDR1 and CDR2 (germline): SGHTA, FQGNSA. Here the CDR3 DNA reads TGTGCCAGCAGCTTAGTGAGGGGGATCTACGAGCAGTACTTC. Amino acid sequence: CASSLVRGIYEQYF.

This clonotype was observed a few times. V usage is TRBV4-1 and J usage is TRBJ2-7; no reliable D call. The CDR3 loop spans 18 amino acids. Trimming shortened V by 2 bases and J by 2 bases, and 22 bases separated the two germline ends. In germline, CDR1 is MGHRA, CDR2 YSYEKL. The CDR3, as DNA: TGCGCCAGCAGCCAATATGGCCCAAGGCGCGATTCCCCCTACGAGCAGTACTTC. It codes for CASSQYGPRRDSPYEQYF.

Only a few counts were recorded for this clonotype. This chain links TRBV13 with TRBJ2-7; 7 bases line up with TRBD1. This CDR3 contains 14 residues. Germline V gene sequence: CDR1 PRHDT, CDR2 FYEKMQ (reference sequence). With V trimmed by 5 bases and J by 4 bases, 8 bases remained unmatched. CDR3 DNA sequence: TGTGCCAGCAGCCCGTGGGACAGTCGTTACGAGCAGTACTTC. It specifies CASSPWDSRYEQYF.

The chain links TRBV20-1 to TRBJ2-1, with D perhaps being TRBD1 or TRBD2 (5 bases each). Germline V gives CDR1 DFQATT, CDR2 SNEGSKA (reference sequence). V was cut by 3 bases and J by 6 bases, with 15 bases left in between. The CDR3 is made up of 14 amino acids. The CDR3 spells CSASVGARGNEQFF. For the CDR3, the DNA is TGCAGTGCTAGTGTCGGAGCGAGGGGCAATGAGCAGTTCTTC.

This clonotype has ten or more counts. This chain connects TRBV20-1 to TRBJ2-1; D is perhaps TRBD2 (6 bases). V was shortened by 0 bases and J by 7 bases, with 25 bases between the two germline ends. The germline V gene has CDR1 DFQATT and CDR2 SNEGSKA (reference sequence). This CDR3 comprises 18 residues. For the CDR3, the DNA is TGCAGTGCTAGAGATCTAGAAGGCGGGACTCTCCTGGGAAATGAGCAGTTCTTC. Translation gives CSARDLEGGTLLGNEQFF.

This clonotype was seen many times. The genes are TRBV7-3 and TRBJ2-2, with D perhaps TRBD1 (6 bases). V lost 5 bases to trimming and J lost 7 bases, with 17 bases between them. The CDR3 spans 15 residues. Germline V gene data show CDR1 as SGHTA and CDR2 as FQGTGA. CDR3 residues: CASSPSQGMSGELFF. For the CDR3, the DNA is TGTGCCAGCAGCCCCTCGCAGGGGATGAGCGGGGAGCTGTTTTTT.

This clonotype appeared many times. The chain has TRBV10-3 and TRBJ2-3; TRBD2 agrees at 11 bases. Per the germline V gene, CDR1 is ENHRY and CDR2 is SYGVKD. Losses at the gene ends were 5 bases for V and 0 bases for J; bases not matched to a gene: 4. CDR3 length: 16 amino acids. The CDR3 coding sequence is TGTGCCATCAGTACAGGGACTAGCGGTAGCACAGATACGCAGTATTTT. Translated: CAISTGTSGSTDTQYF.